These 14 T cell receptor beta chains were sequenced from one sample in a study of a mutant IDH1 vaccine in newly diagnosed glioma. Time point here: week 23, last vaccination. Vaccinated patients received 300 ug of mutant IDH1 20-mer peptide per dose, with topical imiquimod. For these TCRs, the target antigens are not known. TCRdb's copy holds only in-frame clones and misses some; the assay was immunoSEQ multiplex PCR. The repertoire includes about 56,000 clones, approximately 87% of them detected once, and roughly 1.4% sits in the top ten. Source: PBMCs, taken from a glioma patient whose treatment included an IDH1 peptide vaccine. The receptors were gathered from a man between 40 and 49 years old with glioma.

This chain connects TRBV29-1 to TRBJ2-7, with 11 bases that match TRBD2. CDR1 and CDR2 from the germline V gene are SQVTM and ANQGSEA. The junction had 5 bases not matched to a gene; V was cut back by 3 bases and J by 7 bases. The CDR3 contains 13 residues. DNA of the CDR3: TGCAGCGTTGAGGCACTAGCGGGAGAAGAGCAGTACTTC. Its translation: CSVEALAGEEQYF.

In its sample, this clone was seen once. The CDR3: CASSEALLTSGWGLSSPTDTQYF. CDR3 nucleotide sequence: TGTGCCAGCAGTGAAGCGCTTCTCACTAGCGGGTGGGGGTTAAGTTCTCCCACAGATACGCAGTATTTT. This chain connects TRBV2 to TRBJ2-3, with TRBD2 matching 9 bases. CDR1 is SNHLY, CDR2 FYNNEI, per germline. The CDR3 covers 23 residues. V was pared by 0 bases and J by 2 bases, with 24 bases of the junction left unmatched.

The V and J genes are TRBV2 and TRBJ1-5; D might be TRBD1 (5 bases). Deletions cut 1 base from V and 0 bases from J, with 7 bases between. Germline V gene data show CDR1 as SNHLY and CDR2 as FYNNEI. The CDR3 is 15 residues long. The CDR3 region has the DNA TGTGCCAGCAGTGAAGTCAGGGCTAGCAATCAGCCCCAGCATTTT. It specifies CASSEVRASNQPQHF.

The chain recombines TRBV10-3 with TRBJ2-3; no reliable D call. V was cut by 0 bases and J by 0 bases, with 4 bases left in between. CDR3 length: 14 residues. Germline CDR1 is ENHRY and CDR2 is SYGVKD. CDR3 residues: CAISESSSTDTQYF. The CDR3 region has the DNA TGTGCCATCAGTGAGTCGAGTAGCACAGATACGCAGTATTTT.

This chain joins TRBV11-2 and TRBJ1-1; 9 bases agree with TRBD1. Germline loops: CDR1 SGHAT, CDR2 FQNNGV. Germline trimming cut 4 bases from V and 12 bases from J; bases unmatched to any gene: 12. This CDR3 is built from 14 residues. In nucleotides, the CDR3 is TGTGCCAGCAGCTCGAGCGGGACAGGGCGGCCAACTTTCTTT. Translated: CASSSSGTGRPTFF.

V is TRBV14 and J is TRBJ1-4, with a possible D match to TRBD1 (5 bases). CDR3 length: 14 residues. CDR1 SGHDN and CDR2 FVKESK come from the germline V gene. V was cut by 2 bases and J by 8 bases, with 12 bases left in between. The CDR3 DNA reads TGTGCCAGCAGCCAACGGGCAGGGAAAGAAAAACTGTTTTTT. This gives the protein CASSQRAGKEKLFF.

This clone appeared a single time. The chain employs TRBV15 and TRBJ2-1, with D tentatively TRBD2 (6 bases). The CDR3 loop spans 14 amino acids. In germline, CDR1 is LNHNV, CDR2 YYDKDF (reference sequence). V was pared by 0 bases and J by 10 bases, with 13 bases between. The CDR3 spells CATSRDSGAGEQFF. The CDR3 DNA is TGTGCCACCAGCAGAGATTCGGGAGCGGGCGAGCAGTTCTTC.

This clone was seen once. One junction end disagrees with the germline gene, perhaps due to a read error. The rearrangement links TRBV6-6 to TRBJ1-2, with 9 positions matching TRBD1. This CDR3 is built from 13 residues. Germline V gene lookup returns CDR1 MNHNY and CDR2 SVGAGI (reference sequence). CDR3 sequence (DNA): TGTGCCAGCAGTTATGGGGCTATGGACAGGGGAGGATTC. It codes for CASSYGAMDRGGF.

The CDR3 sequence: CASSLGLPNTGELFF. DNA of the CDR3: TGTGCCAGCAGCTTGGGACTACCGAACACCGGGGAGCTGTTTTTT. The V gene is TRBV11-2, the J gene TRBJ2-2; 7 bases fit TRBD2. This CDR3 is built from 15 residues. The V and J ends lost 3 bases and 0 bases, in that order; junction bases with no gene match: 1. CDR1 is SGHAT, CDR2 FQNNGV, per germline. The complete variable domain, with remaining parts taken from reference TRBV11-2 and TRBJ2-2, reads EAGVAQSPRYKIIEKRQSVAFWCNPISGHATLYWYQQILGQGPKLLIQFQNNGVVDDSQLPKDRFSAERLKGVDSTLKIQPAKLEDSAVYLCASSLGLPNTGELFFGEGSRLTVL.

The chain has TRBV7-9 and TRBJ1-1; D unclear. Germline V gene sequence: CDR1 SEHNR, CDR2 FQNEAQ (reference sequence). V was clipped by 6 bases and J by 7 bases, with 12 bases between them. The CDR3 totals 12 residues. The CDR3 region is CASSYNFGEAFF. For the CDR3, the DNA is TGTGCCAGCAGTTATAACTTCGGTGAAGCTTTCTTT.

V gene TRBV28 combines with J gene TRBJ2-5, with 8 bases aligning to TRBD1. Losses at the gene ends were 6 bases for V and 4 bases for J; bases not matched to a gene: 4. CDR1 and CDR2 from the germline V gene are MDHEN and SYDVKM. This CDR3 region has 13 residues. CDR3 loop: CASSPGQGETQYF. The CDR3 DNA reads TGTGCCAGCAGCCCAGGACAGGGAGAGACCCAGTACTTC.

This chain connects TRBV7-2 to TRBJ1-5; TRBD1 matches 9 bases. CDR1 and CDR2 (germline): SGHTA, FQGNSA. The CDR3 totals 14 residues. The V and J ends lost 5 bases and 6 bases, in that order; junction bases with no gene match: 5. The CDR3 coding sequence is TGTGCCAGCAGCCCCGGACAGGGGACTCAGCCCCAGCATTTT. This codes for CASSPGQGTQPQHF.

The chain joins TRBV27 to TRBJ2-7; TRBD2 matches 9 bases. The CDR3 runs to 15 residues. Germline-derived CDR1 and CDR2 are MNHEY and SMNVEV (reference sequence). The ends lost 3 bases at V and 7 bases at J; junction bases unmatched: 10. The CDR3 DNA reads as TGTGCCAGCAGTTTGGTGTCGAGCGGGAGGTTTGAGCAGTACTTC. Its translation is CASSLVSSGRFEQYF.

CDR3 in amino acids: CASSLKAPSGNYEQYF. For the CDR3, the DNA is TGCGCCAGCAGCCTAAAGGCGCCTAGCGGCAACTACGAGCAGTACTTC. V usage is TRBV4-1 and J usage is TRBJ2-7; 7 positions agree with TRBD2. Germline V gene data show CDR1 as MGHRA and CDR2 as YSYEKL. V trimming: 4 bases; J trimming: 3 bases; junction bases outside the gene matches: 12. The CDR3 totals 16 residues.